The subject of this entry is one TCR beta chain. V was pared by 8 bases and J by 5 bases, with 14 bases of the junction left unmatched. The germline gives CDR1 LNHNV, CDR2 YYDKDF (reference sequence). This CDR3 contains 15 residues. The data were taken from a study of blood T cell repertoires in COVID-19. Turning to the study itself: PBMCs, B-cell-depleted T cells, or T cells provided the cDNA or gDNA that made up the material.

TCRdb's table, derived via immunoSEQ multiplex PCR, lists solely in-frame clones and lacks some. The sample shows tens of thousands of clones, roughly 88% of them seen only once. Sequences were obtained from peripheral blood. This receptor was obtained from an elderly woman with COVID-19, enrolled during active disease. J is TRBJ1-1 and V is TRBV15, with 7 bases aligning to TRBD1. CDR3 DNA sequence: TGTGCCACCCAGGCCCCCTTAGACAGGGCGACTGAAGCTTTCTTT. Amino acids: CATQAPLDRATEAFF.